This T cell receptor beta chain was identified during a study of beta chain features in type 1 diabetes. Study-wide results and caveats: Whether TCRB rearrangement is influenced by HLA type went unresolved here. Across all four CD4+ subsets, people with type 1 diabetes showed modestly shorter TCRB CDR3s.

A heparinised blood draw that averaged approximately 110 mL was obtained once from each donor. The authors reverse transcribed all of the isolated RNA, so sequencing captured expressed TCRB transcripts. Using immunoSEQ multiplex PCR, the repertoire was profiled, and TCRdb retains in-frame clones only, with some absent. The top ten clones hold about 0.6% of a sample with some 350,000 clones, over 8.5% of them seen once. This clone has just a few counts. Its antigen is still unknown. This clonotype was obtained from a young man with type 1 diabetes. The sample comprised central memory CD4+ T cells from blood.

The chain's CDR3 is CASSWTGQNIQYF. The CDR3 DNA follows: TGTGCCAGCAGTTGGACTGGGCAAAACATTCAGTACTTC. The rearrangement joins TRBV2 to TRBJ2-4; a weak D match, TRBD2 (5 bases). The ends were cut back, 5 bases at V and 5 bases at J, with 10 bases in the middle. Germline V CDR1 and CDR2: SNHLY, FYNNEI. The CDR3 covers 13 residues.